This TCR beta chain was sequenced for a study of brain T cells in children with intractable seizures (dated by TCRdb to the early 2020s). With respect to the entire study: Resected brain tissue from more than 40 pediatric epilepsy surgery cases was first screened for immune gene transcripts using a NanoString immunology panel. Among the approximately 12 selected surgery cases, pre-surgery blood was additionally sequenced for eight, leaving four cases with brain tissue only.

Trimming takes 2 bases off V and 3 bases off J; junction bases not matched to a gene: 7. CDR1 LNHDA and CDR2 SQIVND were looked up in the germline V gene (reference sequence). The CDR3, from cysteine to phenylalanine, totals 16 residues. Only CDR3 DNA remains: 48 bases, in frame from the first base. The time point label of this sample denotes: blood from clinic visit 5 months post-surgery; TSC patient then seizure free. The surgery cases with the highest brain T cell transcript signatures were chosen for TCR beta chain sequencing of brain tissue, and also of blood when blood was available. Prior to surgery, the patients had been treated with at least one anti-epileptic drug. TCR-sequenced patients were children with drug-resistant epilepsy due to tuberous sclerosis complex, focal cortical dysplasia, Rasmussen encephalitis or hemimegalencephaly. The Monarch genomic DNA purification kit was used to extract bulk genomic DNA from unsorted brain tissue and whole blood.

The immunoSEQ assay was used to generate TCR beta chain sequences from genomic DNA. As for the authors' bioinformatics: Any CDR3 sequence that did not begin with the conserved framework cysteine at position 104 was removed by hand. To get clonality, the normalized Shannon's Diversity Index was subtracted from one, giving values from 0 (maximal diversity) to 1 (oligoclonal). To check whether a given CDR3 had different frequencies in two samples, for example brain versus blood, chi-squared comparison-of-proportions tests were used. Public clonotypes were identified through searches of immuneACCESS, and similarity to known antiviral clonotypes was evaluated with the VDJdb browser. Entries here come from immuneACCESS through TCRdb and include only in-frame sequences with V and J called. Some clones fail to appear in such tables; in the studies checked, an unresolved V gene covers under half of the shortfall, and the cause of the remainder is unknown. That table is the source of V, J and clone size, and D and trimming were worked out from the DNA. The sample yields 300,000 to 400,000 clones; about 94% were counted once. Under 7% of the sample belongs to the ten largest clones.

Here is what the overall study found, with its caveats: Viral specificity was inferred solely from CDR3 sequence similarity, and the HCMV serostatus of the patients was not known. Because sequencing depth was different between pre-surgery and post-surgery blood, clones absent from the pre-surgery sample may reflect undersampling.

Notes on this clone: Its cognate antigen has yet to be identified. No per-base quality is available; no much larger clone lies one base away.

This receptor was taken from a boy in the first two years of life with tuberous sclerosis and intractable seizures. The V gene is TRBV19 and the J gene is TRBJ1-2; TRBD1 matches 9 bases in the middle. The sequences come from peripheral blood, collected 4 to 6 months after surgery. The DNA is as follows: TGTGCCAGTAGTATACCAACGACAGGGGGGGACTATGGCTACACCTTC. This codes for CASSIPTTGGDYGYTF.